The 2 T cell receptor beta chains listed next were all sequenced from one sample in a study of cytomegalovirus exposure and HLA in healthy donors. PCR amplification relied on 60 Vbeta primers (plus 13 Jbeta primers). Profiling relied on immunoSEQ multiplex PCR, and the TCRdb table lists in-frame clones only, not all of them. The repertoire has 35,000 to 45,000 clones, roughly 76% of them found once; the top ten carry approximately 9.4%. The sequenced sample consisted of PBMCs. Receptor source: a woman in her thirties or forties in good health and CMV-seronegative.

CDR3 amino acids: CASSHRGAYEQYF. The CDR3 DNA reads as TGTGCCAGCAGCCACAGGGGTGCCTACGAGCAGTACTTC. The V gene is TRBV5-6, the J gene TRBJ2-7; TRBD1 matches 7 bases. Germline CDR1 is SGHDT and CDR2 is YYEEEE. This CDR3 contains 13 residues. Trimming took 4 bases from V and 2 from J; bases not matched to a gene: 3.

This sequence joins TRBV9 and TRBJ1-4, with no clear D. The CDR3 has 14 residues. V lost 2 bases and J 8 bases, leaving 13 bases between the germline ends. Germline CDR1 SGDLS, CDR2 YYNGEE. CDR3 nucleotide sequence: TGTGCCAGCAGCGTCAACTCGGGAGACGAAAAACTGTTTTTT. Translating gives CASSVNSGDEKLFF.